This T cell receptor beta chain was profiled in a study of cytomegalovirus exposure and HLA in healthy donors. Primers: 60 Vbeta forward and 13 Jbeta reverse. The repertoire was sequenced with immunoSEQ multiplex PCR; TCRdb's copy has only in-frame clones and lacks some. The sample holds about 130,000 clones, approximately 89% seen once. CDR3 size: 13 residues. Germline CDR1 is SGHTS and CDR2 is YDEGEE. V shed 6 bases and J shed 5 bases, with 11 bases lying between them. The chain uses TRBV5-8 and TRBJ2-2; D gene uncertain. The sample consisted of PBMCs. The TCR originated in a young woman in good health and CMV-seropositive. The CDR3 loop reads CASTPSRTGELFF. The DNA of the CDR3 is TGTGCCAGCACCCCTAGTAGAACCGGGGAGCTGTTTTTT.